This T cell receptor (beta chain) derives from a study of identical twins. V lost 1 base, J lost 7 bases, and 8 bases lay in between. This CDR3 is 13 amino acids long. The V gene's germline CDR1 is SNHLY and CDR2 FYNNEI. Unique molecular identifiers were present on the cDNA, which also gained a universal primer site by template switching. One entry per CDR3 protein, called by TCRdb with MiXCR from the 5' RACE reads. Of about 700,000 distinct CDR3 sequences listed, around 6% are singletons. This TCR was sampled from a man younger than 35 in good health. The chain employs TRBV2 and TRBJ2-1; D unresolved. Sample: naive T cells sorted from blood. The CDR3 DNA follows: TGTGCCAGCAGTGAAGGTTTGGGGAATGAGCAGTTCTTC. Protein product: CASSEGLGNEQFF.